This T cell receptor (beta chain) was observed in a study of identical twins. Study results and caveats: Interpretation of the results relied on cross-sectional statistical analysis and not on following the same donors. Cord blood beta clonotypes that were abundant carried fewer insertions, and memory repertoires showed no such trend.

With 0 bases clipped from V and 6 bases from J, the junction kept 8 bases outside the gene matches. Germline-derived CDR1 and CDR2 are LNHNV and YYDKDF (reference sequence). The CDR3 length is 18 residues. A note on this clonotype: Antigen unknown. A much larger clonotype is one base distant, so this may be a read error.

Only healthy Caucasians were enrolled as donors. TCRdb reanalysed the 5' RACE reads using MiXCR and keeps one entry per CDR3 protein. The profile shows 240,000 or so distinct CDR3 sequences, roughly 7% of them singletons. The same data also went into a second study, on yellow fever vaccine responses in identical twins.

The V and J genes are TRBV15 and TRBJ2-1, with 13 bases aligning to TRBD2. Sequenced sample: memory (CD45RO+) T cells sorted from blood. This receptor was taken from a woman aged 18-29 years in good health. CDR3 DNA sequence: TGTGCCACCAGCAGAGAGGTCACTAGCGGGAGGGCACCCAATGAGCAGTTCTTC. Protein sequence: CATSREVTSGRAPNEQFF.